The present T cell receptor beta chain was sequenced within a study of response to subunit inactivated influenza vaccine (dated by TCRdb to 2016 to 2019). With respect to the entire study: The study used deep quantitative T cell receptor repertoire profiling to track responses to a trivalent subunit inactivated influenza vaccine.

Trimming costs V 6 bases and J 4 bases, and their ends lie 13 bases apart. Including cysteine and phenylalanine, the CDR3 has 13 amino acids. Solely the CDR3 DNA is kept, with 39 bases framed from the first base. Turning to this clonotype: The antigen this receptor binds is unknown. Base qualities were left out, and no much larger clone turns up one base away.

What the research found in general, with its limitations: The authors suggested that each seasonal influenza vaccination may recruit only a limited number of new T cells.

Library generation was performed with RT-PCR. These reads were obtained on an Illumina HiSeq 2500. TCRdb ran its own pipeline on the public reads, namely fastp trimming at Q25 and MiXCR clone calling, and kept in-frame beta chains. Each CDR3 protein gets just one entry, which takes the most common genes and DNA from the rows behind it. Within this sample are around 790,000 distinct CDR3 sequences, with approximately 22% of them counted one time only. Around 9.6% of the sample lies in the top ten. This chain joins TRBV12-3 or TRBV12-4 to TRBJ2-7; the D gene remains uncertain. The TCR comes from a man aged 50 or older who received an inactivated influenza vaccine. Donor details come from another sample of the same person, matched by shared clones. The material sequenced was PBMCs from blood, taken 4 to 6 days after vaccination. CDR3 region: CASSRSILYEQYF. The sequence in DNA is TGTGCCAGCAGCCGGTCAATCCTATACGAGCAGTACTTC.